These 31 T cell receptor beta chains were all obtained from the same sample, sequenced in a study of blood T cell repertoires in COVID-19. Some clones are missing from TCRdb's copy, which holds only in-frame ones; the method was immunoSEQ multiplex PCR. The table shows over 45,000 clones, with around 91% occurring only once. The source material was peripheral blood. Every receptor here comes from a woman aged 55-70 years with active COVID-19.

This sequence joins TRBV11-2 and TRBJ2-1, with a possible D match to TRBD1 (7 bases). The V gene lost 4 bases and the J gene lost 9 bases, with 10 bases spanning the gap. Germline CDR1 reads SGHAT; CDR2 reads FQNNGV. The CDR3 is made up of 12 amino acids. DNA of the CDR3: TGTGCCAGCAGCTCAGGGGGGACTGAGCAGTTCTTC. Residues: CASSSGGTEQFF.

V usage is TRBV7-3 and J usage is TRBJ1-1; D unresolved. The CDR3 runs 13 residues. Trimming pared 5 bases from V and 2 bases from J, leaving 9 bases between. Germline-derived CDR1 and CDR2 are SGHTA and FQGTGA. The CDR3 sequence: CASSEGPNTEAFF. In DNA form, the CDR3 reads TGTGCCAGCAGCGAGGGCCCCAACACTGAAGCTTTCTTT.

V and J are TRBV30 and TRBJ1-2, with no clear D. V lost 2 bases and J 4 bases, leaving 17 bases between the germline ends. CDR1 is GTSNPN and CDR2 is SVGIG in the germline V gene (reference sequence). The CDR3 length is 15 residues. Here the CDR3 reads CAWSFGVDWFYGYTF. CDR3 in DNA: TGTGCCTGGAGTTTCGGGGTGGACTGGTTCTATGGCTACACCTTC.

V gene TRBV7-6 combines with J gene TRBJ1-3; TRBD1 might be the D (6 bases). V was clipped by 0 bases and J by 2 bases, with 14 bases between them. CDR3 length: 17 amino acids. From germline, CDR1 is SGHVS and CDR2 FNYEAQ. The CDR3: CASSLATDRIAGNTIYF. As DNA, the CDR3 is TGTGCCAGCAGCTTAGCCACAGACAGGATTGCTGGAAACACCATATATTTT.

The rearrangement links TRBV30 to TRBJ2-2; 8 bases align to TRBD2. V lost 3 bases to trimming and J lost 0 bases; unmatched junction nucleotides: 3. Germline values: CDR1 GTSNPN, CDR2 SVGIG (reference sequence). The CDR3 covers 15 residues. CDR3 sequence: CAWRLAGTNTGELFF. DNA of the CDR3: TGTGCCTGGAGGCTAGCGGGCACGAACACCGGGGAGCTGTTTTTT. Looking up the rest from reference TRBV30 and TRBJ2-2 gives the full variable domain: SQTIHQWPATLVQPVGSPLSLECTVEGTSNPNLYWYRQAAGRGLQLLFYSVGIGQISSEVPQNLSASRPQDRQFILSSKKLLLSDSGFYLCAWRLAGTNTGELFFGEGSRLTVL.

This sequence joins TRBV7-9 and TRBJ2-7; 9 bases are a match to TRBD2. The germline CDR1 and CDR2 sequences are SEHNR and FQNEAQ (reference sequence). The CDR3 spans 15 residues. J lost 3 bases, V lost 4 bases, and 7 bases had no gene match. CDR3 residues: CASSSKQRGDYEQYF. CDR3 DNA: TGTGCCAGCAGCTCAAAACAGCGGGGGGACTACGAGCAGTACTTC.

This clone has just a few counts. The chain combines TRBV4-1 with TRBJ1-6, with 9 bases aligning to TRBD1. The V and J ends lost 4 bases and 9 bases, in that order; junction bases with no gene match: 4. The V gene's germline CDR1 is MGHRA and CDR2 YSYEKL. The CDR3 has 14 residues. CDR3 amino acids: CASSRDRDSSPLHF. CDR3 in DNA: TGCGCCAGCAGCCGGGACAGGGACAGTTCACCCCTCCACTTT.

The chain uses TRBV9 and TRBJ1-4; D unresolved. The CDR3 spans 15 residues. Per the germline V gene, CDR1 is SGDLS and CDR2 is YYNGEE. The germline V and J ends were trimmed by 0 bases and 6 bases, with 12 bases remaining between them. This CDR3 reads CASSVDGFQDEKLFF. The CDR3, as DNA: TGTGCCAGCAGCGTAGATGGGTTCCAGGATGAAAAACTGTTTTTT.

CDR3 in DNA: TGCAGCGTCCACTATCCGGGGACTAGCATAGCCGGGGAGCTGTTTTTT. It translates to CSVHYPGTSIAGELFF. The rearrangement uses TRBV29-1 and TRBJ2-2, with 9 bases aligning to TRBD2. CDR1 SQVTM and CDR2 ANQGSEA come from the germline V gene. Trimming at V came to 6 bases and at J to 6 bases, leaving 14 bases not matched to a gene. The CDR3 is made up of 16 amino acids.

In its sample, this clone was seen once. This rearrangement joins TRBV5-1 to TRBJ2-7; 8 nucleotides align to TRBD1. The CDR3 runs 15 residues. CDR1 is SGHRS and CDR2 is YFSETQ in the germline V gene. Trimming took 4 bases from V and 6 from J; bases not matched to a gene: 12. CDR3 bases: TGCGCCAGCAGCGGGGGCGGACAGGGACCCTCCGAGCAGTACTTC. It yields the protein CASSGGGQGPSEQYF.

The V gene is TRBV11-3, the J gene TRBJ1-5; TRBD1 matches 11 bases. The germline gives CDR1 SGHNT, CDR2 YENEEA. This CDR3 comprises 16 residues. Trimming removed 5 bases from V and 11 bases from J; junction bases left unmatched: 14. The CDR3 coding sequence is TGTGCCAGCAGCCCAACGGTGGGGACAGGGGGATTGTCCCAGCATTTT. It is translated as CASSPTVGTGGLSQHF. The variable domain in full, with the rest retrieved from reference TRBV11-3 and TRBJ1-5, is EAGVVQSPRYKIIEKKQPVAFWCNPISGHNTLYWYLQNLGQGPELLIRYENEEAVDDSQLPKDRFSAERLKGVDSTLKIQPAELGDSAVYLCASSPTVGTGGLSQHFGDGTRLSIL.

The chain combines TRBV7-9 with TRBJ2-5; weak D call: TRBD2 (6 bases). Trimming took off 1 base at V and 3 bases at J, with 6 bases between the two ends. This CDR3 contains 13 residues. In germline, CDR1 is SEHNR, CDR2 FQNEAQ (reference sequence). CDR3 sequence reads: CASSLGGEETQYF. CDR3 DNA: TGTGCCAGCAGCTTAGGGGGGGAAGAGACCCAGTACTTC. Based on the CDR3 plus reference TRBV7-9 and TRBJ2-5, the full variable domain is DTGVSQNPRHKITKRGQNVTFRCDPISEHNRLYWYRQTLGQGPEFLTYFQNEAQLEKSRLLSDRFSAERPKGSFSTLEIQRTEQGDSAMYLCASSLGGEETQYFGPGTRLLVL.

The V call is TRBV7-3, the J call TRBJ1-1; the D is unclear. Trimming took 0 bases from V and 2 from J, leaving 10 bases between them. The CDR3 is 15 amino acids. Germline loops: CDR1 SGHTA, CDR2 FQGTGA. CDR3 loop: CASSLTPQINTEAFF. The CDR3 DNA follows: TGTGCCAGCAGCTTAACCCCACAGATTAACACTGAAGCTTTCTTT.

The V gene is TRBV5-5, the J gene TRBJ1-2, with D possibly TRBD1 on 6 matching bases. The CDR3 is 16 amino acids. With 1 base removed from V and 7 bases from J, the gap between germline ends came to 20 bases. Germline V gene sequence: CDR1 SGHKS, CDR2 YYEKEE (reference sequence). The chain's CDR3 is CASSLKSGGAGVGYTF. In nucleotides, the CDR3 is TGTGCCAGCAGCTTGAAATCGGGGGGCGCAGGTGTTGGCTACACCTTC.

The chain recombines TRBV5-1 with TRBJ2-1, with 7 bases aligning to TRBD1. J gave up 8 bases and V 1 base, and 9 bases lay outside the gene matches. The CDR3 length is 15 residues. Looked up from germline, CDR1 is SGHRS and CDR2 is YFSETQ. DNA for the CDR3: TGCGCCAGCAGCTTGATCGCAGGGGGTTTGTATGAGCAGTTCTTC. Its protein is CASSLIAGGLYEQFF.

V is TRBV12-5 and J is TRBJ1-1, with 8 bases fitting TRBD1. This CDR3 contains 16 residues. From germline, CDR1 is LGHNT and CDR2 FRNRAP. Losses at the gene ends were 7 bases for V and 3 bases for J; bases not matched to a gene: 13. CDR3 sequence reads: CASAVAGAGGHTEAFF. The CDR3 bases are TGTGCTAGTGCCGTCGCGGGGGCAGGGGGCCACACTGAAGCTTTCTTT.

V usage is TRBV4-3 and J usage is TRBJ1-6; D unresolved. The CDR3 is 15 amino acids. In germline, CDR1 is LGHNA, CDR2 YSLEER. V was trimmed by 0 bases and J by 3 bases, leaving 6 bases between them. The CDR3 bases are TGCGCCAGCAGCCAAGATGCAGGCTATAATTCACCCCTCCACTTT. This sequence encodes CASSQDAGYNSPLHF.

The V and J genes are TRBV19 and TRBJ1-6; possible D gene TRBD1, 5 bases. The CDR3 totals 16 residues. CDR1 LNHDA and CDR2 SQIVND come from the germline V gene (reference sequence). V lost 4 bases, J lost 0 bases, and 10 bases lay in between. The CDR3 DNA follows: TGTGCCAGTAGTAACCAGGGAAGCTCCTATAATTCACCCCTCCACTTT. Translating it yields CASSNQGSSYNSPLHF.

CDR3 in amino acids: CASSPGTVSNQPQHF. DNA for the CDR3: TGTGCCAGCTCACCTGGGACAGTTAGCAATCAGCCCCAGCATTTT. The rearrangement uses TRBV18 and TRBJ1-5; 7 positions match TRBD1. This CDR3 is built from 15 residues. Germline lookup yields CDR1 KGHSH and CDR2 LQKENI. Trimming took 3 bases from V and 0 from J; bases not matched to a gene: 2.

The rearrangement joins TRBV14 to TRBJ1-4, with 7 bases identical to TRBD1. Unmatched junction bases numbered 13, after V lost 4 bases and J lost 8 bases. Germline lookup yields CDR1 SGHDN and CDR2 FVKESK. The CDR3 is made up of 16 amino acids. The CDR3 DNA follows: TGTGCCAGCAGCCCACCTTGGGACAGAGGGAGGGAAAAACTGTTTTTT. Translated: CASSPPWDRGREKLFF.

CDR3 sequence: CAGGQDFSDGYTF. The CDR3, as DNA: TGTGCCGGGGGACAGGACTTCTCGGATGGCTACACCTTC. This sequence joins TRBV2 and TRBJ1-2, with TRBD1 matching over 8 bases. Germline loops: CDR1 SNHLY, CDR2 FYNNEI. The trim removed 11 bases at V and 6 bases at J, leaving 11 bases unmatched. The CDR3 totals 13 residues.

In this sample, this clone turned up once. The chain joins TRBV5-4 to TRBJ2-2; TRBD1 is a possible D gene (7 bases). Germline V gene data show CDR1 as SGHNT and CDR2 as YYREEE (reference sequence). This CDR3 contains 15 residues. Trimming cost V 0 bases and J 7 bases, with 13 bases left between them. This CDR3 is CASSLGQGGGGELFF. The CDR3 DNA is TGTGCCAGCAGCTTGGGACAGGGAGGCGGCGGGGAGCTGTTTTTT.

The V and J genes are TRBV2 and TRBJ2-7, with D tentatively TRBD1 (5 bases). V gave up 4 bases and J gave up 3 bases, with 7 bases separating them. The germline gives CDR1 SNHLY, CDR2 FYNNEI. The CDR3 spans 12 residues. The CDR3, as DNA: TGTGCCAGCAGTGGGGGCAGCTACGAGCAGTACTTC. This codes for CASSGGSYEQYF.

The chain is built from TRBV7-3 and TRBJ1-1; D remains unclear. Germline V lookup: CDR1 SGHTA, CDR2 FQGTGA. This CDR3 region has 13 residues. Trimming took 0 bases from V and 8 from J, leaving 10 bases between them. The CDR3 reads CASSLTSGGEAFF. For the CDR3, the DNA is TGTGCCAGCAGCTTAACTTCAGGAGGGGAAGCTTTCTTT.

The DNA for the CDR3 is TGTGCCAGCAGCGGAGGGACTAGTGGCACAGATACGCAGTATTTT. Residues: CASSGGTSGTDTQYF. This rearrangement joins TRBV9 to TRBJ2-3; 8 nucleotides match TRBD2. Germline V CDR1 and CDR2: SGDLS, YYNGEE. CDR3 length equals 15 residues. The trim removed 3 bases at V and 1 base at J, leaving 4 bases unmatched.

The chain is built from TRBV14 and TRBJ2-4; TRBD2 is a possible D gene (5 bases). The CDR3 covers 16 residues. V was clipped by 0 bases and J by 4 bases, with 13 bases between them. The V gene's germline CDR1 is SGHDN and CDR2 FVKESK. The CDR3 bases are TGTGCCAGCAGCCAAGATGGCCCCCGGAGGAAAAACATTCAGTACTTC. This encodes CASSQDGPRRKNIQYF.

V is TRBV14 and J is TRBJ2-3, with TRBD2 identical over 10 bases. The V gene end was trimmed by 5 bases and the J gene end by 3 bases; junction bases not matched to a gene: 5. CDR1 is SGHDN, CDR2 FVKESK, per germline. This CDR3 spans 15 amino acids. The CDR3 reads CASSITSGMTDTQYF. CDR3 DNA: TGTGCCAGCAGCATTACTAGCGGGATGACAGATACGCAGTATTTT.

This clone is a singleton in its sample. The chain recombines TRBV10-1 with TRBJ1-1, with TRBD1 matching over 9 bases. This CDR3 contains 16 residues. CDR1 and CDR2 (germline): WNHNN, SYGVQD (reference sequence). Trimming took 5 bases from V and 4 from J; bases not matched to a gene: 11. The chain's CDR3 is CASSQNRGRGGTEAFF. The CDR3, as DNA: TGCGCCAGCAGTCAAAACAGGGGGCGTGGAGGCACTGAAGCTTTCTTT.

The V call is TRBV20-1, the J call TRBJ1-1, with D hard to call. V lost 6 bases, J lost 0 bases, and 5 bases lay in between. This CDR3 is 11 amino acids long. Germline V gene sequence: CDR1 DFQATT, CDR2 SNEGSKA (reference sequence). CDR3 protein: CSARLNTEAFF. For the CDR3, the DNA is TGCAGTGCCCGTTTGAACACTGAAGCTTTCTTT.

J is TRBJ1-2 and V is TRBV29-1; 9 bases are a match to TRBD1. Trimming at V came to 0 bases and at J to 5 bases, leaving 7 bases not matched to a gene. CDR1 and CDR2 from the germline V gene are SQVTM and ANQGSEA. This CDR3 region has 15 residues. For the CDR3, the DNA is TGCAGCGTTGAAGATGACCCGGGACAGGGATATGGCTACACCTTC. Its translation: CSVEDDPGQGYGYTF.

V usage is TRBV11-2 and J usage is TRBJ1-1, with TRBD1 matching 9 bases. This CDR3 contains 15 residues. V was pared by 7 bases and J by 4 bases, with 10 bases of the junction left unmatched. Germline V gene lookup returns CDR1 SGHAT and CDR2 FQNNGV. CDR3 in amino acids: CASTTTATGGTEAFF. DNA of the CDR3: TGTGCCAGCACCACTACCGCGACAGGGGGCACTGAAGCTTTCTTT.